A selection of T cell receptor beta chains follows, all from one sample in a study of cytomegalovirus exposure and HLA in healthy donors. Profiled with immunoSEQ multiplex PCR; TCRdb holds only in-frame clones, not every one. The table has 140,000 to 150,000 clones, around 72% seen once; the top ten hold 2% to 2.5%. The sequenced sample was PBMCs. Receptors were obtained from a man aged 35-49 years in good health and CMV-seronegative. CDR3s include the opening cysteine and the closing phenylalanine or tryptophan. D genes are given only for firm matches. Clone sizes are given selectively: once, few, many, or a class where the clone is expanded.

v_call: TRBV27
clone_size: -
d_call: -
j_call: TRBJ1-5
cdr3_aa: CASSPPGQDSNQPQHF
cdr3_nt: TGTGCCAGCAGTCCGCCGGGACAAGATAGCAATCAGCCCCAGCATTTT

v_call: TRBV18
clone_size: -
d_call: -
j_call: TRBJ1-4
cdr3_aa: CASSSPGVDEKLFF
cdr3_nt: TGTGCCAGCTCAAGTCCCGGGGTCGACGAAAAACTGTTTTTT

v_call: TRBV5-1
clone_size: -
d_call: TRBD1
j_call: TRBJ2-5
cdr3_aa: CASSHDRGQVSTQYF
cdr3_nt: TGCGCCAGCAGCCACGACAGGGGGCAAGTGTCGACCCAGTACTTC

v_call: TRBV28
clone_size: once
d_call: -
j_call: TRBJ1-1
cdr3_aa: CASSPYQGNTEAFF
cdr3_nt: TGTGCCAGCAGTCCTTACCAGGGGAACACTGAAGCTTTCTTT

v_call: TRBV11-2
clone_size: -
d_call: -
j_call: TRBJ2-5
cdr3_aa: CASSLDSVEETQYF
cdr3_nt: TGTGCCAGCAGCTTAGATAGCGTAGAAGAGACCCAGTACTTC

v_call: TRBV5-5
clone_size: -
d_call: -
j_call: TRBJ2-3
cdr3_aa: CASSFSPTDTQYF
cdr3_nt: TGTGCCAGCAGCTTCTCCCCCACAGATACGCAGTATTTT

v_call: TRBV7-9
clone_size: -
d_call: -
j_call: TRBJ1-5
cdr3_aa: CASSLDRQPQNF
cdr3_nt: TGTGCCAGCAGCTTGGACCGACAGCCCCAGAATTTT

v_call: TRBV27
clone_size: -
d_call: -
j_call: TRBJ2-5
cdr3_aa: CASIRGETQYF
cdr3_nt: TGTGCCAGCATTCGGGGGGAGACCCAGTACTTC

v_call: TRBV9
clone_size: -
d_call: -
j_call: TRBJ1-6
cdr3_aa: CASSVDGGSPLHF
cdr3_nt: TGTGCCAGCAGCGTAGATGGGGGGTCACCCCTCCACTTT

v_call: TRBV13
clone_size: few
d_call: -
j_call: TRBJ2-7
cdr3_aa: CASSSSGGSYEQYF
cdr3_nt: TGTGCCAGCAGCTCGTCTGGCGGGTCCTACGAGCAGTACTTC

v_call: TRBV9
clone_size: -
d_call: TRBD2
j_call: TRBJ2-5
cdr3_aa: CASSKPGTSGREQYF
cdr3_nt: TGTGCCAGCAGCAAACCCGGGACTAGCGGGAGAGAACAGTACTTC

v_call: TRBV25-1
clone_size: -
d_call: -
j_call: TRBJ2-6
cdr3_aa: CASSGIAGGPGANVLTF
cdr3_nt: TGTGCCAGCAGTGGTATAGCAGGGGGGCCTGGGGCCAACGTCCTGACTTTC

v_call: TRBV30
clone_size: -
d_call: TRBD1
j_call: TRBJ2-3
cdr3_aa: CAWTGQSTDTQYF
cdr3_nt: TGTGCCTGGACGGGACAGAGCACAGATACGCAGTATTTT

v_call: TRBV4-1
clone_size: few
d_call: TRBD2
j_call: TRBJ2-7
cdr3_aa: CASSQETGLAGRHEQYF
cdr3_nt: TGCGCCAGCAGCCAGGAGACGGGACTAGCGGGACGTCACGAGCAGTACTTC

v_call: TRBV13
clone_size: -
d_call: TRBD1
j_call: TRBJ1-3
cdr3_aa: CASSPSRDRGNTIYF
cdr3_nt: TGTGCCAGCAGCCCAAGCCGGGACAGAGGAAACACCATATATTTT

v_call: TRBV18
clone_size: -
d_call: -
j_call: TRBJ2-3
cdr3_aa: CASSRRDGSTDTQYF
cdr3_nt: TGTGCCAGCTCACGGCGGGACGGGAGCACAGATACGCAGTATTTT

v_call: TRBV5-1
clone_size: few
d_call: TRBD2
j_call: TRBJ2-2
cdr3_aa: CASSETSGSLAGELFF
cdr3_nt: TGCGCCAGCAGCGAGACTAGCGGGAGTCTCGCCGGGGAGCTGTTTTTT

v_call: TRBV9
clone_size: few
d_call: -
j_call: TRBJ1-3
cdr3_aa: CASSAGHFSGNTIYF
cdr3_nt: TGTGCCAGCAGCGCGGGACATTTCTCTGGAAACACCATATATTTT

v_call: TRBV6-5
clone_size: -
d_call: TRBD1
j_call: TRBJ2-2
cdr3_aa: CASNYDRENTGELFF
cdr3_nt: TGTGCCAGCAACTACGACAGGGAGAACACCGGGGAGCTGTTTTTT

v_call: TRBV4-1
clone_size: -
d_call: TRBD2
j_call: TRBJ2-7
cdr3_aa: CASSQEPPGLAGYEQYF
cdr3_nt: TGCGCCAGCAGCCAAGAACCTCCGGGACTAGCGGGCTACGAGCAGTACTTC

v_call: TRBV10-3
clone_size: -
d_call: TRBD2
j_call: TRBJ2-3
cdr3_aa: CAFGTNTDTQYF
cdr3_nt: TGTGCCTTCGGGACTAACACAGATACGCAGTATTTT

v_call: TRBV6-6
clone_size: few
d_call: TRBD1
j_call: TRBJ2-1
cdr3_aa: CASSYSRTGSEFF
cdr3_nt: TGTGCCAGCAGTTACTCTCGGACAGGATCGGAGTTCTTC

v_call: TRBV11-2
clone_size: -
d_call: TRBD1
j_call: TRBJ1-2
cdr3_aa: CASSLVVGGSEGYTF
cdr3_nt: TGTGCCAGCAGCCTAGTTGTAGGGGGCAGCGAGGGCTACACCTTC

v_call: TRBV18
clone_size: -
d_call: TRBD1
j_call: TRBJ2-7
cdr3_aa: CASSPSGQGEQYF
cdr3_nt: TGTGCCAGCTCACCGTCGGGACAGGGCGAGCAGTACTTC

v_call: TRBV27
clone_size: few
d_call: -
j_call: TRBJ2-1
cdr3_aa: CASSFLFQGDEQFF
cdr3_nt: TGTGCCAGCAGTTTTTTGTTTCAGGGCGATGAGCAGTTCTTC

v_call: TRBV7-3
clone_size: few
d_call: -
j_call: TRBJ2-3
cdr3_aa: CASSLSAGVVTDTQYF
cdr3_nt: TGTGCCAGCAGCTTATCGGCGGGTGTTGTGACAGATACGCAGTATTTT

v_call: TRBV27
clone_size: once
d_call: -
j_call: TRBJ2-2
cdr3_aa: CASSSGLPDAPGELFF
cdr3_nt: TGTGCCAGCAGTTCGGGACTGCCGGACGCCCCCGGGGAGCTGTTTTTT

v_call: TRBV5-6
clone_size: -
d_call: -
j_call: TRBJ2-7
cdr3_aa: CASSWRYREQYF
cdr3_nt: TGTGCCAGCAGCTGGCGGTACCGCGAGCAGTACTTC

v_call: TRBV6-1
clone_size: -
d_call: TRBD1
j_call: TRBJ1-2
cdr3_aa: CASSEIDRGYF
cdr3_nt: TGTGCCAGCAGTGAAATCGACAGGGGGTACTTC

v_call: TRBV4-1
clone_size: -
d_call: TRBD2
j_call: TRBJ2-7
cdr3_aa: CASSQDTGTSGYALSYEQYF
cdr3_nt: TGCGCCAGCAGCCAAGATACCGGGACTAGCGGATACGCACTCTCCTACGAGCAGTACTTC

v_call: TRBV7-8
clone_size: once
d_call: TRBD1
j_call: TRBJ2-3
cdr3_aa: CASSPGQTTDTQYF
cdr3_nt: TGTGCCAGCAGCCCGGGACAGACCACAGATACGCAGTATTTT

v_call: TRBV19
clone_size: few
d_call: TRBD1
j_call: TRBJ2-2
cdr3_aa: CATGQGASGTGELFF
cdr3_nt: TGTGCCACCGGACAGGGGGCGTCGGGTACCGGGGAGCTGTTTTTT

v_call: TRBV5-1
clone_size: once
d_call: TRBD1
j_call: TRBJ1-6
cdr3_aa: CASSQDRGRDSPLHF
cdr3_nt: TGCGCCAGCAGCCAGGACAGGGGCCGGGATTCACCTCTCCACTTT

v_call: TRBV6-5
clone_size: -
d_call: TRBD1
j_call: TRBJ1-2
cdr3_aa: CASSYQQGYYGYTF
cdr3_nt: TGTGCCAGCAGTTACCAACAGGGGTACTATGGCTACACCTTC

v_call: TRBV15
clone_size: once
d_call: -
j_call: TRBJ2-1
cdr3_aa: CATSRQAIGPYQGRDEQFF
cdr3_nt: TGTGCCACCAGCAGGCAAGCAATAGGACCCTATCAAGGGAGAGATGAGCAGTTCTTC

v_call: TRBV5-6
clone_size: -
d_call: -
j_call: TRBJ1-2
cdr3_aa: CASNGFGGYGYPF
cdr3_nt: TGTGCCAGCAACGGTTTTGGGGGCTATGGCTACCCCTTC

v_call: TRBV5-4
clone_size: few
d_call: TRBD1
j_call: TRBJ2-1
cdr3_aa: CASRPIDRGEQFF
cdr3_nt: TGTGCCAGCAGACCCATCGACAGGGGTGAGCAGTTCTTC

v_call: TRBV27
clone_size: -
d_call: TRBD1
j_call: TRBJ1-4
cdr3_aa: CASSLTGGYEKLFF
cdr3_nt: TGTGCCAGCAGTTTGACAGGGGGGTACGAAAAACTGTTTTTT

v_call: TRBV6-5
clone_size: few
d_call: -
j_call: TRBJ2-7
cdr3_aa: CASSYSTWGVEQYF
cdr3_nt: TGTGCCAGCAGTTACTCGACCTGGGGGGTTGAGCAGTACTTC

v_call: TRBV15
clone_size: -
d_call: -
j_call: TRBJ2-7
cdr3_aa: CATGRPGLNSYEQYF
cdr3_nt: TGTGCCACCGGCAGACCGGGACTTAACTCCTACGAGCAGTACTTC

v_call: TRBV2
clone_size: -
d_call: TRBD2
j_call: TRBJ2-3
cdr3_aa: CASSVGLAADTQYF
cdr3_nt: TGTGCCAGCAGCGTAGGACTAGCGGCAGATACGCAGTATTTT